This paragraph reports one T cell receptor (beta chain). The antigen it recognizes is unknown. A read error may explain this, as a much larger clone is one base away. The CDR3 goes from the cysteine to the phenylalanine over 14 residues. The only DNA kept is the CDR3, 42 bases in frame from the first base. The junction carries 16 bases between V and J, which are trimmed by 3 bases and 8 bases respectively. Looking up the germline V gene (reference sequence) yields CDR1 DFQATT and CDR2 SNEGSKA. These data are taken from a study of CD8 T cells in ankylosing spondylitis listed by TCRdb under 2017. Looking at the study overall: To find TCR variants linked to disease, the study profiled T cell receptor beta repertoires in ankylosing spondylitis patients and healthy donors. The full study cohort comprised about 23 ankylosing spondylitis patients and some 110 healthy donors. Peripheral blood samples were taken, and synovial fluid was additionally collected from ankylosing spondylitis patients. Broad study findings and their caveats: Blood from ankylosing spondylitis patients appeared to be characterized by a TCR beta motif composed of eight or nine highly homologous amino acid variants. According to the report, matched synovial fluid samples from ankylosing spondylitis patients were significantly enriched for the disease-linked clones. The disease-linked clones had a CD8+ phenotype and were found at relatively low frequencies in peripheral blood. Some TCR beta motif variants had previously been reported in synovial fluid and blood of reactive arthritis patients, which suggested common disease-initiation mechanisms.

Data came from an Illumina HiSeq 2500. Quantitative 5'-RACE with molecular barcodes was used to prepare TCR beta libraries. Per the source publication's procedure: Disease-linked TCR variants were identified with a new computational method built on a probabilistic model of VDJ rearrangement. TCRdb reprocessed the public reads (quality trimming at Q25 with fastp, clone calling with MiXCR) and kept in-frame beta chains. Merged by CDR3 protein, the rows form single entries marked with the most common genes and DNA. These V and J calls originate from TCRdb's pipeline instead of the authors' own analysis. Here the sample has about 190,000 distinct CDR3 sequences; about an eighth occur a single time. About 11% of the sample is in the top ten clones.

Material: blood, either unsorted or a sorted T cell fraction (not recorded which). The sequence joins TRBV20-1 to TRBJ1-4; there is no confident call for the D gene. The receptor was derived from a female donor with ankylosing spondylitis or in good health (not recorded which). The CDR3 protein: CSAREDLSAEKLFF. The nucleotide sequence is given as TGCAGTGCTAGGGAGGACCTCTCCGCCGAAAAACTGTTTTTT.